Listed here are 4 T cell receptor beta chains from one sample, sequenced in a study of regulatory T cells in long-lasting Graves disease. CDR3-region Arm-PCR and iRepertoire HTBI primers produced the TCR beta libraries. TCRdb independently ran MiXCR on the multiplex PCR reads; one entry per CDR3 protein. The table shows roughly 500,000 distinct CDR3 sequences, with about 13% occurring only once. Documented time point: newly diagnosed GD, antithyroid drugs for less than 3 months. PBMC-extracted RNA yielded the TCR library. The sample was also reused in another study, on T cells in Graves' hyperthyroidism and ophthalmopathy.

The input for sequencing was peripheral blood mononuclear cells (PBMCs), taken at new diagnosis, from a patient treated with antithyroid drugs. These receptors originate from a young man with Graves disease.

This clonotype came up a few times. The rearrangement links TRBV20-1 to TRBJ1-2; D is uncertain. Germline CDR1 reads DFQATT; CDR2 reads SNEGSKA (reference sequence). This CDR3 is 13 amino acids long. The V end was cut by 3 bases, the J end by 4 bases, with 12 bases between. The CDR3 DNA reads TGCAGTGCTAGTAGCCTGGTGGGCTATGGCTACACCTTC. Encoded protein: CSASSLVGYGYTF.

There are many counts of this clonotype. The rearrangement joins TRBV7-3 to TRBJ2-1; a weak D match, TRBD2 (5 bases). Trimming shortened V by 0 bases and J by 8 bases, and 14 bases separated the two germline ends. Germline assignment: CDR1 SGHTA and CDR2 FQGTGA. This CDR3 is 15 amino acids long. CDR3 residues: CASSLTAGGDDEQFF. The CDR3 DNA reads TGTGCCAGCAGCTTAACCGCAGGAGGAGATGATGAGCAGTTCTTC.

The chain combines TRBV12-3 or TRBV12-4 with TRBJ2-7; weak D call: TRBD2 (7 bases). The CDR3 has 14 residues. V lost 6 bases, J lost 3 bases, and 15 bases lay in between. CDR3 sequence: CASSPGGGNYEQYF. CDR3 DNA: TGTGCCAGCAGCCCGGGGGGCGGGAACTACGAGCAGTACTTC.

This clonotype showed up just a few times. A much bigger clone sits one base away, suggesting this may be a read error. The V call is TRBV2, the J call TRBJ2-1, with TRBD2 matching over 8 bases. Germline V gene sequence: CDR1 SNHLY, CDR2 FYNNEI. This CDR3 region has 14 residues. In DNA form, the CDR3 reads TGTGCCAGCACTCCTAGGCGGGAGGCAGTTGAGCAGCTCTTC. It specifies CASTPRREAVEQLF. Drawing the rest from reference TRBV2 and TRBJ2-1, the complete variable domain is EPEVTQTPSHQVTQMGQEVILRCVPISNHLYFYWYRQILGQKVEFLVSFYNNEISEKSEIFDDQFSVERPDGSNFTLKIRSTKLEDSAMYFCASTPRREAVEQLFGPGTRLTVL.